A single sample gave rise to the 27 T cell receptor beta chains below, sequenced in a study of T cell clonotyping in hematopoietic cell transplantation. The table came from immunoSEQ multiplex PCR; TCRdb's copy has only in-frame clones and leaves some out. The repertoire holds roughly 5,000 clones, with approximately 90% as singletons. Source: peripheral blood mononuclear cells, taken 100 days after allogeneic stem cell transplant. These receptors were obtained from a female patient aged 50-59 years who had an allogeneic stem cell transplant from a related donor, so the T cells may come from the graft donor. Some clones in this sample may be carry-over from other donors' samples.

The chain uses TRBV19 and TRBJ2-1; weak D call: TRBD1 (6 bases). V gave up 1 base and J gave up 7 bases, with 11 bases separating them. Germline values: CDR1 LNHDA, CDR2 SQIVND (reference sequence). The CDR3 spans 14 residues. The CDR3 DNA reads as TGTGCCAGTAGTATAGGGGGCAGGGGTAATGAGCAGTTCTTC. Protein: CASSIGGRGNEQFF. Using reference TRBV19 and TRBJ2-1 for the parts outside the CDR3, the full variable domain is DGGITQSPKYLFRKEGQNVTLSCEQNLNHDAMYWYRQDPGQGLRLIYYSQIVNDFQKGDIAEGYSVSREKKESFPLTVTSAQKNPTAFYLCASSIGGRGNEQFFGPGTRLTVL.

This clone was observed a single time. The chain carries TRBV27 and TRBJ1-2, with a possible D match to TRBD1 (6 bases). Trimming removed 4 bases from V and 1 base from J, with 7 bases in between. Germline V gene lookup returns CDR1 MNHEY and CDR2 SMNVEV (reference sequence). This CDR3 region has 13 residues. The CDR3 nucleotides read TGTGCCAGCAGTTCACAGGGTAACTATGGCTACACCTTC. Translated, it gives CASSSQGNYGYTF.

The chain carries TRBV9 and TRBJ2-1; D perhaps matches TRBD2 (5 bases). This CDR3 comprises 16 residues. V lost 0 bases, J lost 3 bases, and 13 bases lay in between. The germline V gene has CDR1 SGDLS and CDR2 YYNGEE. CDR3 in DNA: TGTGCCAGCAGCGTAGAAAGAGGGAGTTTCTACAATGAGCAGTTCTTC. This encodes CASSVERGSFYNEQFF.

V usage is TRBV27 and J usage is TRBJ1-6; D may be TRBD1 (5 bases). Germline-derived CDR1 and CDR2 are MNHEY and SMNVEV (reference sequence). Trimming removed 4 bases from V and 7 bases from J, with 11 bases in between. The CDR3 runs 14 residues. DNA of the CDR3: TGTGCCAGCAGTTCGCGACAGTGGAATTCACCCCTCCACTTT. Its protein is CASSSRQWNSPLHF.

This clone was recorded a few times. For the CDR3, the DNA is TGTGCCTGGAGTGTATACACTGAAGCTTTCTTT. Translation gives CAWSVYTEAFF. The rearrangement uses TRBV30 and TRBJ1-1; D is uncertain. Trimming removed 0 bases at V and 3 bases at J, with 2 bases between. CDR1 GTSNPN and CDR2 SVGIG come from the germline V gene (reference sequence). The CDR3 extends over 11 amino acids.

The chain recombines TRBV7-8 with TRBJ2-7; D is unresolved. CDR1 is SGHVS, CDR2 FQNEAQ, per germline. The ends were cut back, 0 bases at V and 6 bases at J, with 3 bases in the middle. The CDR3 spans 11 residues. CDR3 nucleotides: TGTGCCAGCAGCTTAGCGACCGAGCAGTACTTC. It yields the protein CASSLATEQYF. Full variable domain (remainder filled in from reference TRBV7-8 and TRBJ2-7): GAGVSQSPRYKVAKRGQDVALRCDPISGHVSLFWYQQALGQGPEFLTYFQNEAQLDKSGLPSDRFFAERPEGSVSTLKIQRTQQEDSAVYLCASSLATEQYFGPGTRLTVT.

The chain recombines TRBV19 with TRBJ2-7, with D possibly being TRBD1 (6 bases). The V gene's germline CDR1 is LNHDA and CDR2 SQIVND (reference sequence). This CDR3 has 15 amino acids. V was cut by 6 bases and J by 2 bases, with 17 bases left in between. CDR3 region: CASSIQGWGTYEQYF. The CDR3, as DNA: TGTGCCAGTAGCATACAGGGCTGGGGGACCTACGAGCAGTACTTC.

This chain joins TRBV5-6 and TRBJ1-5, with TRBD1 as a possible D gene (5 bases). Germline-derived CDR1 and CDR2 are SGHDT and YYEEEE. The CDR3 spans 15 residues. The germline V and J ends were trimmed by 4 bases and 0 bases, with 11 bases remaining between them. As DNA, the CDR3 is TGTGCCAGCAGCCCAGGGTGGGGTAGCAATCAGCCCCAGCATTTT. Its translation: CASSPGWGSNQPQHF.

This clone has a handful of counts. The V gene is TRBV7-3, the J gene TRBJ1-1, with no clear D. This CDR3 region has 15 residues. Germline CDR1 is SGHTA and CDR2 is FQGTGA. Trimming pared 2 bases from V and 3 bases from J, leaving 13 bases between. The CDR3 sequence: CASSLGPVGYTEAFF. The CDR3 DNA is TGTGCCAGCAGCTTAGGACCGGTTGGATACACTGAAGCTTTCTTT.

The rearrangement joins TRBV18 to TRBJ1-4, with a tentative D call TRBD1 (6 bases). The CDR3 is 15 residues long. Between the trimmed V and J ends, which lost 3 bases and 5 bases, there was a span of 13 bases. The germline V gene encodes CDR1 KGHSH and CDR2 LQKENI. The CDR3 region has the DNA TGTGCCAGCTCACCGGGCGGGACACCGAATGAAAAACTGTTTTTT. Amino acid sequence: CASSPGGTPNEKLFF.

This chain uses TRBV6-5 with TRBJ1-1; D unclear. The CDR3 runs 12 residues. Germline V gene lookup returns CDR1 MNHEY and CDR2 SVGAGI. The V end lost 5 bases, the J end lost 1 base, and 5 bases lay between the germline ends. The CDR3 coding sequence is TGTGCCAGCAGTGAACAGAACACTGAAGCTTTCTTT. Translation gives CASSEQNTEAFF.

The chain couples TRBV7-8 to TRBJ1-2; D not certain. Germline V CDR1 and CDR2: SGHVS, FQNEAQ. V shed 2 bases and J shed 0 bases, with 13 bases lying between them. This CDR3 is 16 amino acids long. The CDR3 loop reads CASSLSYGTANYGYTF. As DNA, the CDR3 is TGTGCCAGCAGCTTATCCTATGGTACAGCTAACTATGGCTACACCTTC. Supplemented by reference TRBV7-8 and TRBJ1-2, the full variable domain reads GAGVSQSPRYKVAKRGQDVALRCDPISGHVSLFWYQQALGQGPEFLTYFQNEAQLDKSGLPSDRFFAERPEGSVSTLKIQRTQQEDSAVYLCASSLSYGTANYGYTFGSGTRLTVV.

This chain uses TRBV9 with TRBJ1-2, with D unclear. Trimming cost V 3 bases and J 1 base, with 7 bases left between them. This CDR3 comprises 13 residues. Germline V gene data show CDR1 as SGDLS and CDR2 as YYNGEE. The CDR3 sequence: CASSETDNYGYTF. CDR3 DNA sequence: TGTGCCAGCAGCGAGACGGATAACTATGGCTACACCTTC.

The chain employs TRBV6-5 and TRBJ2-7; TRBD1 aligns across 8 bases. CDR1 MNHEY and CDR2 SVGAGI come from the germline V gene. V trimming: 0 bases; J trimming: 10 bases; junction bases outside the gene matches: 11. The CDR3 length is 15 residues. DNA of the CDR3: TGTGCCAGCAGTTACTCTCGATCGGCAGGGGGCGCCCAGTACTTC. It codes for CASSYSRSAGGAQYF.

The chain uses TRBV5-4 and TRBJ2-7; maybe TRBD2 (7 bases). The germline V gene has CDR1 SGHNT and CDR2 YYREEE (reference sequence). The germline V and J ends were trimmed by 4 bases and 2 bases, with 16 bases remaining between them. This CDR3 is built from 15 residues. The CDR3 nucleotides are TGTGCCAGCAGCCCCCGACGGGGGGCTGCCTACGAGCAGTACTTC. This translates into CASSPRRGAAYEQYF.

J is TRBJ1-2 and V is TRBV6-6; TRBD1 matches 8 bases. Per germline, CDR1 MNHNY and CDR2 SVGAGI (reference sequence). V shed 6 bases, J shed 8 bases, and the junction held 5 bases outside the gene matches. The CDR3 covers 12 residues. CDR3 sequence (DNA): TGTGCCAGCAGAACAAACAGGGGGGGCTACACCTTC. Protein sequence: CASRTNRGGYTF.

This clone was seen a single time. The CDR3 loop is CASLGVGQGSYEQYF. CDR3 DNA sequence: TGTGCCAGCTTAGGGGTTGGACAGGGGAGCTACGAGCAGTACTTC. The chain recombines TRBV18 with TRBJ2-7; 9 nucleotides agree with TRBD1. The length of the CDR3 is 15 residues. Germline lookup yields CDR1 KGHSH and CDR2 LQKENI. J lost 3 bases, V lost 7 bases, and 10 bases had no gene match.

J is TRBJ1-2 and V is TRBV10-3; D gene unclear. Germline V gives CDR1 ENHRY, CDR2 SYGVKD. This CDR3 region has 13 residues. Trimming stripped 3 bases from V and 1 base from J, with 6 bases between. For the CDR3, the DNA is TGTGCCATCAGTGACGGCAGTAACTATGGCTACACCTTC. Translated: CAISDGSNYGYTF.

This clone has only one observation. The rearrangement links TRBV30 to TRBJ1-1; 8 positions agree with TRBD1. Germline CDR1 is GTSNPN and CDR2 is SVGIG (reference sequence). The CDR3 consists of 15 residues. With 2 bases clipped from V and 7 bases from J, the junction kept 12 bases outside the gene matches. The CDR3: CAWSLPGTGSGEAFF. CDR3 coding DNA: TGTGCCTGGAGTCTTCCCGGGACAGGTAGTGGTGAAGCTTTCTTT. The full variable domain, completed using reference TRBV30 and TRBJ1-1, is SQTIHQWPATLVQPVGSPLSLECTVEGTSNPNLYWYRQAAGRGLQLLFYSVGIGQISSEVPQNLSASRPQDRQFILSSKKLLLSDSGFYLCAWSLPGTGSGEAFFGQGTRLTVV.

A few counts support this clone. This chain joins TRBV11-3 and TRBJ2-1, with no clear D. Germline CDR1 SGHNT, CDR2 YENEEA. The CDR3 covers 11 residues. V was cut by 4 bases and J by 5 bases, with 3 bases left in between. The CDR3 region is CASSSNNEQFF. The CDR3 DNA is TGTGCCAGCAGCTCGAACAATGAGCAGTTCTTC.

The chain links TRBV4-1 to TRBJ2-2; D is ambiguous. CDR3 size: 15 residues. Germline-derived CDR1 and CDR2 are MGHRA and YSYEKL. Deletions cut 5 bases from V and 6 bases from J, with 16 bases between. The CDR3 DNA reads TGCGCCAGCAGCTCCCTCGGCAGGTCCGCCGGGGAGCTGTTTTTT. Residues: CASSSLGRSAGELFF.

This chain uses TRBV30 with TRBJ1-1; 7 bases line up with TRBD1. The V gene end was trimmed by 2 bases and the J gene end by 2 bases; junction bases not matched to a gene: 5. CDR3 length equals 14 residues. Looked up from germline, CDR1 is GTSNPN and CDR2 is SVGIG (reference sequence). The CDR3 loop is CAWSTTGINTEAFF. The CDR3 region has the DNA TGTGCCTGGAGTACGACAGGGATTAACACTGAAGCTTTCTTT.

The rearrangement joins TRBV2 to TRBJ2-7; a weak D match, TRBD2 (5 bases). This CDR3 has 14 residues. V gave up 6 bases and J gave up 0 bases, with 12 bases separating them. CDR1 is SNHLY, CDR2 FYNNEI, per germline. CDR3 protein: CASRGLPSSYEQYF. CDR3 DNA: TGTGCCAGCAGAGGACTGCCGAGCTCCTACGAGCAGTACTTC.

The rearrangement uses TRBV5-1 and TRBJ1-2; D might be TRBD1 (6 bases). Trimming pared 0 bases from V and 4 bases from J, leaving 10 bases between. The CDR3 extends over 14 amino acids. CDR1 is SGHRS and CDR2 is YFSETQ in the germline V gene. CDR3 loop: CASSLDGTSYGYTF. The CDR3 nucleotides read TGCGCCAGCAGCTTGGACGGGACAAGCTATGGCTACACCTTC.

J is TRBJ1-1 and V is TRBV29-1; weak D call: TRBD1 (5 bases). There are 14 residues in the CDR3. V lost 7 bases and J lost 1, with 16 bases in between. Germline lookup yields CDR1 SQVTM and CDR2 ANQGSEA. CDR3 DNA: TGCAGCGGCCAGACAGCCCTTGGGAACACTGAAGCTTTCTTT. This codes for CSGQTALGNTEAFF.

This sequence joins TRBV5-8 and TRBJ2-1, with D perhaps assigned TRBD1 or TRBD2 (5 bases each). The V end lost 4 bases, the J end lost 10 bases, and 27 bases lay between the germline ends. The CDR3 length is 17 residues. Germline loops: CDR1 SGHTS, CDR2 YDEGEE. The CDR3 DNA reads TGTGCCAGCAGCCGAAGGAGATCCGGGACCGCGACGGGGGAGCAGTTCTTC. Protein product: CASSRRRSGTATGEQFF.

This clone was recorded only once. The J gene is TRBJ2-7, the V gene TRBV6-1; TRBD2 matches at 13 bases. This CDR3 contains 15 residues. Looked up from germline, CDR1 is MNHNS and CDR2 is SASEGT. Trimming took 9 bases from V and 6 from J; bases not matched to a gene: 11. The CDR3 DNA reads TGTGCCAGTGGGAGGACTAGCGGGAGTGCAGGCGAGCAGTACTTC. Translation gives CASGRTSGSAGEQYF.